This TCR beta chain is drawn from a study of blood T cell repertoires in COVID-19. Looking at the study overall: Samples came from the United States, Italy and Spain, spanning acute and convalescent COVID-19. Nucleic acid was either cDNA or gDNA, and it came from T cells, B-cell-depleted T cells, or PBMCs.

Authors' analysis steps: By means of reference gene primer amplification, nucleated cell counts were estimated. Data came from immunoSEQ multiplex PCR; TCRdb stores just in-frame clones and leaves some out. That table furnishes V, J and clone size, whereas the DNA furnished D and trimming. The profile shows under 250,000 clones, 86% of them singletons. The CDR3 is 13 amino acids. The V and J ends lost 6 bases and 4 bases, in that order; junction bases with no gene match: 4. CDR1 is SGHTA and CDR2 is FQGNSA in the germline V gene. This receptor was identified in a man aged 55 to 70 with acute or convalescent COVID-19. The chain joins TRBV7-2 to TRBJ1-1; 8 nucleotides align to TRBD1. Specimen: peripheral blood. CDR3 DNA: TGTGCCAGCAGTAGACAGGGGAGCACTGAAGCTTTCTTT. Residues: CASSRQGSTEAFF.